The rows below give T cell receptor beta chains drawn from one sample of a study of blood T cell repertoires in COVID-19. Data came from immunoSEQ multiplex PCR; TCRdb stores just in-frame clones and leaves some out. The sample has around 160,000 clones; roughly 83% are singletons. The specimen sequenced was PBMCs or T cells enriched from blood (not recorded which). The receptors stem from a woman in her sixties who had recovered from COVID-19. CDR3s include the opening cysteine and the closing phenylalanine or tryptophan.

v_call	cdr3_aa
TRBV29-1	CSVTPTGTGNGGQFF
TRBV5-1	CASSLNQGWGNTIYF
TRBV6-2/TRBV6-3	CASSLSVGPNYGYTF
TRBV30	CAWTPRGFGTEAFF
TRBV19	CATRDKLNSPLHF
TRBV5-1	CASSSGGSVQETQYF
TRBV6-1	CASSEKRQGAILTGELFF
TRBV18	CASSPGQDLYGYTF
TRBV28	CASSSTGAPTYEQYF
TRBV5-1	CASSLEGGTGFDEQFF
TRBV5-1	CASTLDSSSYNEQFF
TRBV4-1	CASSQATVYSNQPQHF
TRBV3-1/TRBV3-2	CASSHLSSGQETQYF
TRBV5-6	CASSLTGTGVNSPLHF
TRBV5-1	CASAGTGGLTEAFF
TRBV3-1/TRBV3-2	CATTTGTSGINSPLHF
TRBV4-1	CASSLDRVISPLHF
TRBV5-5	CASRPGQPANYGYTF
TRBV28	CASSDRTGGSTGANVLTF
TRBV30	CAWSVPGTGGGYTF
TRBV4-2	CASSPSAGHSYEQYF
TRBV5-1	CASIRDSSYNEQFF
TRBV28	CASSLGGQGAGEQYF